These 19 T cell receptor beta chains originate from one sample sequenced in a study of T cells in Graves' hyperthyroidism and ophthalmopathy. TCR beta CDR3 sequences were amplified from RNA transcripts. HTBI primers were the set used in a first-round RT-PCR of the TCR CDR3. TCRdb reprocessed the multiplex PCR reads with MiXCR, giving one entry per CDR3 protein. Seen here are roughly 500,000 distinct CDR3 sequences, about half observed once, and the top ten hold roughly 19%. Input material: peripheral blood or thyroid tissue (not recorded which). Receptor source: an adult woman with Graves' disease, either hyperthyroidism or ophthalmopathy (not recorded which).

The V call is TRBV6-6, the J call TRBJ2-7; 8 bases line up with TRBD1. V gave up 6 bases and J gave up 6 bases; unmatched junction bases: 16. Germline values: CDR1 MNHNY, CDR2 SVGAGI (reference sequence). The CDR3 is 16 residues long. The chain's CDR3 is CASSSLEGRGLREQYF. CDR3 bases: TGTGCCAGCAGCTCTCTAGAGGGCAGGGGGCTTCGCGAGCAGTACTTC.

This clonotype was seen many times. The CDR3 loop reads CASSYSATSGETQYF. The CDR3 nucleotides read TGTGCCAGCAGTTACTCGGCGACTAGCGGGGAGACCCAGTACTTC. J is TRBJ2-5 and V is TRBV6-5, with 10 bases aligning to TRBD2. Trimming took 0 bases from V and 5 from J; bases not matched to a gene: 3. CDR1 and CDR2 (germline): MNHEY, SVGAGI. The CDR3 loop spans 15 amino acids.

The chain uses TRBV14 and TRBJ2-7; the match to TRBD2 covers 10 bases. The germline gives CDR1 SGHDN, CDR2 FVKESK. J was trimmed by 2 bases and V by 1 base; bases with no gene match: 8. This CDR3 region has 17 residues. In nucleotides, the CDR3 is TGTGCCAGCAGCCAAGGGGGCCTAGCGGGAGTACCCTACGAGCAGTACTTC. Amino acids: CASSQGGLAGVPYEQYF.

As for this clonotype: Its ends do not fully match the called genes, so a read error is possible. The chain employs TRBV29-1 and TRBJ2-7; no definite D call. CDR3 length equals 15 residues. In germline, CDR1 is SQVTM, CDR2 ANQGSEA. The CDR3 is CASSSYQASSYEQYF. The CDR3 bases are TGTGCCAGCAGCTCCTACCAGGCCTCGTCATACGAGCAGTACTTC.

The table lists this clonotype with many counts. This chain joins TRBV20-1 and TRBJ2-2, with D perhaps matching TRBD1 (6 bases). Germline CDR1 reads DFQATT; CDR2 reads SNEGSKA (reference sequence). V was pared by 6 bases and J by 6 bases, with 17 bases between. This CDR3 is built from 14 residues. The CDR3: CSAAEQGIAGELFF. Here the CDR3 DNA reads TGCAGTGCCGCCGAACAGGGAATTGCCGGGGAGCTGTTTTTT.

The chain has TRBV10-3 and TRBJ1-2, with 8 bases matching TRBD1. V was pared by 3 bases and J by 4 bases, with 4 bases of the junction left unmatched. This CDR3 contains 14 residues. Germline V gives CDR1 ENHRY, CDR2 SYGVKD. The CDR3 loop is CAISDLGTGYGYTF. Here the CDR3 DNA reads TGTGCCATCAGTGATCTGGGGACAGGCTATGGCTACACCTTC.

The chain carries TRBV7-3 and TRBJ1-2; D is undetermined. V dropped 5 bases and J dropped 8 bases, with 9 bases sitting between them. CDR3 length: 11 amino acids. The V gene's germline CDR1 is SGHTA and CDR2 FQGTGA. DNA of the CDR3: TGTGCCAGCAGCCAAGGGAAAGGCTACACCTTC. Residues: CASSQGKGYTF.

The CDR3 loop reads CASSLLGTGLYEQYF. In nucleotides, the CDR3 is TGTGCCAGCAGTTTACTAGGGACAGGCCTTTACGAGCAGTACTTC. This rearrangement joins TRBV28 to TRBJ2-7, with 8 bases lining up with TRBD1. Germline CDR1 is MDHEN and CDR2 is SYDVKM. This CDR3 has 15 amino acids. Trimming at V came to 2 bases and at J to 4 bases, leaving 7 bases not matched to a gene. Full variable domain (rest looked up from reference TRBV28 and TRBJ2-7): DVKVTQSSRYLVKRTGEKVFLECVQDMDHENMFWYRQDPGLGLRLIYFSYDVKMKEKGDIPEGYSVSREKKERFSLILESASTNQTSMYLCASSLLGTGLYEQYFGPGTRLTVT.

Worth noting for this clonotype: Mismatch with germline at one junction end may stem from a read error. The chain couples TRBV5-1 to TRBJ2-7, with a possible D match to TRBD2 (6 bases). CDR1 SGHRS and CDR2 YFSETQ come from the germline V gene. The CDR3 length is 15 residues. CDR3 protein: CASSIIADSSYAQYF. CDR3 in DNA: TGCGCCAGCAGTATAATAGCGGATAGCTCCTACGCGCAGTACTTC.

The chain uses TRBV29-1 and TRBJ2-7, with 8 positions matching TRBD1. V lost 7 bases, J lost 3 bases, and 5 bases stayed unmatched. The germline V gene encodes CDR1 SQVTM and CDR2 ANQGSEA. The CDR3 loop spans 12 amino acids. CDR3 amino acids: CSGRDRNYEQYF. CDR3 DNA: TGCAGCGGACGGGACAGGAACTACGAGCAGTACTTC.

The V call is TRBV2, the J call TRBJ2-7; 8 bases fit TRBD1. Germline CDR1 SNHLY, CDR2 FYNNEI. CDR3 size: 13 residues. V was pared by 6 bases and J by 5 bases, with 6 bases of the junction left unmatched. CDR3 region: CASRPPTGDEQYF. CDR3 DNA: TGTGCCAGCAGGCCCCCGACAGGGGACGAGCAGTACTTC.

V and J are TRBV2 and TRBJ1-1, with 8 bases matching TRBD1. In germline, CDR1 is SNHLY, CDR2 FYNNEI. This CDR3 has 14 amino acids. V was pared by 7 bases and J by 1 base, with 5 bases of the junction left unmatched. The CDR3, as DNA: TGTGCCAGCACCCAGGACAGGGCGAACACTGAAGCTTTCTTT. Amino acids: CASTQDRANTEAFF. The entire variable domain, with the rest obtained from reference TRBV2 and TRBJ1-1, is as follows: EPEVTQTPSHQVTQMGQEVILRCVPISNHLYFYWYRQILGQKVEFLVSFYNNEISEKSEIFDDQFSVERPDGSNFTLKIRSTKLEDSAMYFCASTQDRANTEAFFGQGTRLTVV.

This clonotype was detected many times. The chain employs TRBV29-1 and TRBJ1-1, with D possibly matching TRBD1 (5 bases). V lost 4 bases and J lost 8, with 11 bases in between. CDR3 length equals 11 residues. The germline V gene encodes CDR1 SQVTM and CDR2 ANQGSEA. In DNA form, the CDR3 reads TGCAGCGTTGTGGGGGGGAACGAAGCTTTCTTT. This codes for CSVVGGNEAFF.

Details on this clonotype: Germline and junction disagree at one end, which may indicate a read error. This sequence joins TRBV12-3 or TRBV12-4 and TRBJ1-5; 8 bases line up with TRBD1. The CDR3 covers 16 residues. As DNA, the CDR3 is TGTGCCGGCAGTTTTAGTGGGACAGGCAGCGGGGAGCCCCCGCATTTT. Protein: CAGSFSGTGSGEPPHF.

This clonotype came up a few times. V and J are TRBV2 and TRBJ2-5; a possible D gene is TRBD2 (6 bases). V gave up 5 bases and J gave up 4 bases, with 14 bases separating them. The CDR3 loop spans 14 amino acids. From germline, CDR1 is SNHLY and CDR2 FYNNEI. CDR3 in DNA: TGTGCCAGCAGTTCTGTAGCCGGGGGAGAGACCCAGTACTTC. Translating gives CASSSVAGGETQYF.

This clonotype has at least ten counts. The rearrangement links TRBV25-1 to TRBJ2-3, with D unclear. CDR1 is MGHDK and CDR2 is SYGVNS in the germline V gene. CDR3 length: 13 residues. Trimming pared 7 bases from V and 3 bases from J, leaving 11 bases between. This chain's CDR3 is CASTSVSTDTQYF. DNA for the CDR3: TGTGCCAGCACGTCAGTGTCGACAGATACGCAGTATTTT. Full variable domain (missing parts from reference TRBV25-1 and TRBJ2-3): EADIYQTPRYLVIGTGKKITLECSQTMGHDKMYWYQQDPGMELHLIHYSYGVNSTEKGDLSSESTVSRIRTEHFPLTLESARPSHTSQYLCASTSVSTDTQYFGPGTRLTVL.

This chain uses TRBV10-3 with TRBJ1-5; unclear D gene. V was trimmed by 5 bases and J by 1 base, leaving 15 bases between them. The germline V gene encodes CDR1 ENHRY and CDR2 SYGVKD. This CDR3 is built from 16 residues. This chain's CDR3 is CAISFDRVRSNQPQHF. The CDR3, as DNA: TGTGCCATCAGTTTCGACCGAGTCCGAAGCAATCAGCCCCAGCATTTT.

The table lists this clonotype with a few counts. J is TRBJ1-2 and V is TRBV10-3; D unclear. The V gene lost 2 bases and the J gene lost 0 bases, with 16 bases spanning the gap. The length of the CDR3 is 17 residues. Looked up from germline, CDR1 is ENHRY and CDR2 is SYGVKD. The CDR3 here is CAISEPPGTRSNYGYTF. CDR3 in DNA: TGTGCCATCAGTGAGCCCCCAGGCACCCGATCTAACTATGGCTACACCTTC.

The chain uses TRBV6-1 and TRBJ1-5; 9 bases fit TRBD1. CDR3 length: 15 amino acids. Germline V gene data show CDR1 as MNHNS and CDR2 as SASEGT. Losses at the gene ends were 6 bases for V and 5 bases for J; bases not matched to a gene: 8. CDR3 coding DNA: TGTGCCAGCAGCCCAGGACAGGGGCCGGATCAGCCCCAGCATTTT. Residues: CASSPGQGPDQPQHF.